These 8 T cell receptor beta chains originate from one sample sequenced in a study of PD-L1 blockade in urothelial cancer. Time point of the sample: pretreatment peripheral blood. TCRdb's copy holds only in-frame clones and misses some; the assay was immunoSEQ multiplex PCR. The data hold approximately 32,000 clones, with roughly 80% observed a single time. This specimen consisted of PBMCs, obtained around atezolizumab (anti-PD-L1) treatment. These receptors were obtained from a man in his 60s with urothelial cancer.

In its sample, this clone was seen a few times. The chain couples TRBV25-1 to TRBJ1-1; perhaps TRBD1 as D (6 bases). Germline values: CDR1 MGHDK, CDR2 SYGVNS. This CDR3 spans 13 amino acids. V lost 4 bases to trimming and J lost 4 bases, with 10 bases between them. Here the CDR3 DNA reads TGTGCCAGCAGTGTACAGGGTTTCACTGAAGCTTTCTTT. Amino acid sequence: CASSVQGFTEAFF.

V and J are TRBV19 and TRBJ1-5; 9 bases fit TRBD1. This CDR3 is 18 amino acids long. Germline V CDR1 and CDR2: LNHDA, SQIVND (reference sequence). After removal of 0 bases from V and 7 bases from J, the junction contained 13 bases not matched to a gene. The CDR3 DNA follows: TGTGCCAGTAGTATAGATTCCGGGACAGGGAGCTGGGGGCAGCCCCAGCATTTT. Translating it yields CASSIDSGTGSWGQPQHF.

The chain employs TRBV7-9 and TRBJ2-7; TRBD1 might be the D (5 bases). The ends were cut back, 0 bases at V and 3 bases at J, with 12 bases in the middle. Germline-derived CDR1 and CDR2 are SEHNR and FQNEAQ (reference sequence). The CDR3 covers 15 residues. The CDR3 loop is CASSLAAGQLYEQYF. The CDR3 nucleotides read TGTGCCAGCAGCTTAGCAGCTGGACAACTCTACGAGCAGTACTTC.

The chain couples TRBV5-1 to TRBJ2-5, with D perhaps TRBD1 (5 bases). The CDR3 sequence is 13 residues long. V dropped 4 bases and J dropped 5 bases, with 12 bases sitting between them. Germline V lookup: CDR1 SGHRS, CDR2 YFSETQ. CDR3 in amino acids: CASSSRASETQYF. The CDR3 DNA sequence: TGCGCCAGCAGCAGCAGGGCCTCGGAGACCCAGTACTTC.

V is TRBV5-1 and J is TRBJ2-5; TRBD2 agrees at 8 bases. The CDR3 sequence is 16 residues long. CDR1 and CDR2 from the germline V gene are SGHRS and YFSETQ. The V gene end was trimmed by 0 bases and the J gene end by 9 bases; junction bases not matched to a gene: 13. The CDR3 loop is CASSLDLAGSGWAQYF. In DNA form, the CDR3 reads TGCGCCAGCAGCTTGGATCTAGCGGGTTCCGGGTGGGCCCAGTACTTC.

This clone was observed a handful of times. V and J are TRBV19 and TRBJ1-5; D remains unclear. The CDR3 has 13 amino acids. Trimming took 7 bases from V and 1 from J, leaving 8 bases between them. Germline assignment: CDR1 LNHDA and CDR2 SQIVND (reference sequence). The CDR3 is CASIDGSNQPQHF. Here the CDR3 DNA reads TGTGCCAGTATTGACGGGAGCAATCAGCCCCAGCATTTT. The entire variable domain, with the rest obtained from reference TRBV19 and TRBJ1-5, is as follows: DGGITQSPKYLFRKEGQNVTLSCEQNLNHDAMYWYRQDPGQGLRLIYYSQIVNDFQKGDIAEGYSVSREKKESFPLTVTSAQKNPTAFYLCASIDGSNQPQHFGDGTRLSIL.

This chain links TRBV6-1 with TRBJ2-7; 7 bases are shared with TRBD1. The germline CDR1 and CDR2 sequences are MNHNS and SASEGT. This CDR3 region has 14 residues. V lost 5 bases to trimming and J lost 0 bases; unmatched junction nucleotides: 4. In DNA form, the CDR3 reads TGTGCCAGCAGTCGGGACAGCCCCTCCTACGAGCAGTACTTC. It specifies CASSRDSPSYEQYF.

This clone was observed a single time. The V call is TRBV19, the J call TRBJ2-7, with 9 bases fitting TRBD1. The CDR3 totals 15 residues. The trim removed 2 bases at V and 7 bases at J, leaving 9 bases unmatched. CDR1 is LNHDA, CDR2 SQIVND, per germline (reference sequence). The CDR3: CASSIPGQGTYEQYF. The CDR3, as DNA: TGTGCCAGTAGTATACCGGGACAGGGTACGTATGAGCAGTACTTC.